Detailed here is one T cell receptor beta chain. Its specificity is unknown. These data come from a study of T cell responses to AZD1222 COVID-19 vaccine. Findings of the study overall: Only a handful of people who got AZD1222 tested seropositive at baseline. Regions 160-218 and 743-854 dominated among vaccine-associated CD4 TCRs spanning spike.

Method: immunoSEQ multiplex PCR; TCRdb's copy keeps in-frame clones and lacks some. The data show almost 65,000 clones, with less than 90% seen just once and 6.5% to 8% held by the top ten. Germline trimming cut 5 bases from V and 0 bases from J; bases unmatched to any gene: 4. The CDR3 has 15 amino acids. The germline V gene encodes CDR1 LNHDA and CDR2 SQIVND (reference sequence). The input for sequencing was peripheral blood, taken on day 0 of AZD1222 vaccination. V usage is TRBV19 and J usage is TRBJ1-3, with 7 bases that match TRBD1. The receptor's source is an adult in good health. In nucleotides, the CDR3 is TGTGCCAGTAGTCTACAGGGGAACTCTGGAAACACCATATATTTT. Translation gives CASSLQGNSGNTIYF.